This TCR beta chain was found in a study of spatial heterogeneity in lung cancer. Study background: Detection consistently yielded more beta chains than alpha chains.

Regarding time point: sample taken at primary tumor resection. In each case, whole RNA from tumor, nontumor lung or frozen PBMC was sequenced unsorted. This clonotype showed up just a few times. A unique molecular identifier was attached to every TCR cDNA molecule. TCRdb reanalysed the 5' RACE reads using MiXCR and keeps one entry per CDR3 protein. The sample includes tens of thousands of distinct CDR3 sequences, about an eighth seen only once; the top ten take 7.2%. Germline CDR1 reads WNHNN; CDR2 reads SYGVQD (reference sequence). The CDR3 is 14 residues long. V gave up 3 bases and J gave up 5 bases, with 14 bases separating them.

V is TRBV10-1 and J is TRBJ2-7; D is tentatively TRBD1 or TRBD2 (5 bases each). The TCR was taken from a male donor with early-stage non-small cell lung cancer. The specimen was PBMCs, collected at surgery. CDR3 DNA: TGCGCCAGCAGTGATGGGGGAGTGGGCGACGAGCAGTACTTC. As protein: CASSDGGVGDEQYF.